This T cell receptor beta chain emerged from a study of tumor-infiltrating lymphocytes in oesophageal squamous cell carcinoma. The CDR3 is made up of 14 amino acids. Germline trimming cut 6 bases from V and 6 bases from J; bases unmatched to any gene: 7. TCRdb reprocessed the PCR reads with MiXCR, giving one entry per CDR3 protein. The repertoire consists of 16,000 or so distinct CDR3 sequences, with 53% occurring once and the leading ten covering more than 15%. The specimen sequenced was esophageal tumor tissue. This chain connects TRBV12-3 or TRBV12-4 to TRBJ2-2; 7 nucleotides align to TRBD1. This sequence was found in a male donor with esophageal squamous cell carcinoma. Here the CDR3 reads CASSLQGNAGELFF. CDR3 nucleotides: TGTGCCAGCAGCTTACAGGGGAATGCCGGGGAGCTGTTTTTT.